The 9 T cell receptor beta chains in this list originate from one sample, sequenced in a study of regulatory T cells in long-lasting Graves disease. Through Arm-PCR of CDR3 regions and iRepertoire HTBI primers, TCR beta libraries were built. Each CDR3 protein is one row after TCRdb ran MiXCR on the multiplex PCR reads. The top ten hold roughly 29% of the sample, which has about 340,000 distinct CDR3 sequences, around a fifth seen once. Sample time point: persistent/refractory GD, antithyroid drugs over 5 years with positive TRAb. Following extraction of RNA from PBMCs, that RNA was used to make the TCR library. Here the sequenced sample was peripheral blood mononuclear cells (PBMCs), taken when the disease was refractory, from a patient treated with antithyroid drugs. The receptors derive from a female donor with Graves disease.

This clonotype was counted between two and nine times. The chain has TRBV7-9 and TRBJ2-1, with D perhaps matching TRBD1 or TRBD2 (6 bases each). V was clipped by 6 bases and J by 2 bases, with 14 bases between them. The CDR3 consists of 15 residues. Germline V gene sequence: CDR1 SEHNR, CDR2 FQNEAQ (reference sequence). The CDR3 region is CASSPRGAAYNEQFF. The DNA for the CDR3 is TGTGCCAGCAGTCCTAGGGGGGCCGCCTACAATGAGCAGTTCTTC.

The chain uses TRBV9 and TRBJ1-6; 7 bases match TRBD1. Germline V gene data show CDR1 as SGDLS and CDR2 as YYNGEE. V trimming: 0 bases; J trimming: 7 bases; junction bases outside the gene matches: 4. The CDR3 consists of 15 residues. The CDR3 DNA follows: TGTGCCAGCAGCGTAGAGCAGGGGGGAAATTCACCCCTCCACTTT. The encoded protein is CASSVEQGGNSPLHF.

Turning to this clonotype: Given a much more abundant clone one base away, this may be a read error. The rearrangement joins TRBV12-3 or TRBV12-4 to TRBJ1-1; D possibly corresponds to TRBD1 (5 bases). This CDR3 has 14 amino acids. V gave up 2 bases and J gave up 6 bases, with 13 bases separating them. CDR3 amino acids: CASSLIGAPAEAFF. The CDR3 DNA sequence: TGTGCCAGCAGTTTAATAGGGGCCCCTGCTGAAGCTTTCTTT.

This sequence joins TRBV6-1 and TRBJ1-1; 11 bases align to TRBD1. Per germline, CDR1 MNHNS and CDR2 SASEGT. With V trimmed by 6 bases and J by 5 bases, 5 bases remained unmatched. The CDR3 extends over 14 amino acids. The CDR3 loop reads CASRRDRGRTEAFF. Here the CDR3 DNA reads TGTGCCAGCAGGCGGGACAGGGGGAGGACTGAAGCTTTCTTT.

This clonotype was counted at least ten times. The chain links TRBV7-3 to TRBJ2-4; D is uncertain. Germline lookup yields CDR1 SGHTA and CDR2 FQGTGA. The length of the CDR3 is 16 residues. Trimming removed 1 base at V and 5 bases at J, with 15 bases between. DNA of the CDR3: TGTGCCAGCAGCTTAAAGCTGGTAGGCGGAGAAAACATTCAGTACTTC. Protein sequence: CASSLKLVGGENIQYF. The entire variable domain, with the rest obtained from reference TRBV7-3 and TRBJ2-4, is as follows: GAGVSQTPSNKVTEKGKYVELRCDPISGHTALYWYRQSLGQGPEFLIYFQGTGAADDSGLPNDRFFAVRPEGSVSTLKIQRTERGDSAVYLCASSLKLVGGENIQYFGAGTRLSVL.

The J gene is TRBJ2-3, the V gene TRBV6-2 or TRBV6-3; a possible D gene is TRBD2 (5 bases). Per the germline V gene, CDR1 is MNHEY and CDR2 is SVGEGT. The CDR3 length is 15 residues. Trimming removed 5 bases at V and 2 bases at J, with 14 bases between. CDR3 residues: CASSQRTGFTDTQYF. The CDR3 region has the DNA TGTGCCAGCAGTCAGAGGACGGGGTTCACAGATACGCAGTATTTT.

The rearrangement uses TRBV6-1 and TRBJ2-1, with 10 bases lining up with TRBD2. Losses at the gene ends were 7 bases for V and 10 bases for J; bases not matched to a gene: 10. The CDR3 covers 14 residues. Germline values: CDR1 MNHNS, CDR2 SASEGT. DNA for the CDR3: TGTGCCAGCATTCAGCGGGGGGGACGGGACGAGCAGTTCTTC. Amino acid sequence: CASIQRGGRDEQFF.

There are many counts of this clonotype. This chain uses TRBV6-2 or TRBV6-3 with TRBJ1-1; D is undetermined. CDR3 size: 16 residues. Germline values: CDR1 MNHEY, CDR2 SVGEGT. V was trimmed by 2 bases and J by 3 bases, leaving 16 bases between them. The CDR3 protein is CASSYLSEGPDTEAFF. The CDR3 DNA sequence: TGTGCCAGCAGTTACCTAAGCGAAGGCCCAGACACTGAAGCTTTCTTT.

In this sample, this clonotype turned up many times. CDR3: CASSSRDRGFYGNQPQHF. The DNA of the CDR3 is TGTGCCAGCAGTTCCCGGGACAGGGGGTTCTATGGCAATCAGCCCCAGCATTTT. This chain links TRBV12-3 or TRBV12-4 with TRBJ1-5; TRBD1 aligns across 11 bases. Trimming removed 4 bases from V and 2 bases from J; junction bases left unmatched: 10. This CDR3 contains 18 residues.